Within the sample, the clone carrying this T cell receptor (beta chain) is medium-sized (0.01 to 0.1%). Its antigen remains unknown. The sample originates from a study of liver allograft versus peripheral blood T cells. Study-level information: Hepatic allograft T cell receptor repertoires were evaluated relative to those present in recipients' peripheral blood. Study-level findings and limits: Reportedly, liver allograft T cell receptor repertoires differed from peripheral blood ones.

The CDR3 is made up of 15 amino acids. V was shortened by 7 bases and J by 4 bases, with 16 bases between the two germline ends. TCRdb re-analysed the reads in MiXCR, keeping a single row per CDR3 protein. Seen here are 2,500 or so distinct CDR3 sequences, less than 20% observed once, and the top ten hold under 35%. This chain links TRBV12-3 or TRBV12-4 with TRBJ2-2, with D possibly being TRBD1 (5 bases). The source of this sequence is a human patient who had a liver transplant. A share of the T cells may be of graft donor origin. The CDR3 protein is CASTLVVRGTGELFF. CDR3 DNA: TGTGCCAGCACTCTTGTTGTAAGGGGCACCGGGGAGCTGTTTTTT.